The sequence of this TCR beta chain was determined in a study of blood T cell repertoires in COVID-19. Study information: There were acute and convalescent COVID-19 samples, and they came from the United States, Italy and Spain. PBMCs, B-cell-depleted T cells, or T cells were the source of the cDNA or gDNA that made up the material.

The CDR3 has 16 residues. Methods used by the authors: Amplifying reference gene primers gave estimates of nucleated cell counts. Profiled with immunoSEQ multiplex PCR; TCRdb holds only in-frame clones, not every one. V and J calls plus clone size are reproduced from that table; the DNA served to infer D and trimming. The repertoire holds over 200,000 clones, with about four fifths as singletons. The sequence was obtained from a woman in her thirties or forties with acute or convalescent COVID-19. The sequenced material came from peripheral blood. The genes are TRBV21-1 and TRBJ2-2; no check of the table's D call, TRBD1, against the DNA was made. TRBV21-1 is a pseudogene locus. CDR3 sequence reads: CASSKGKGAFTGELFF. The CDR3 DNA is TGTGCCAGCAGCAAAGGAAAGGGGGCGTTCACCGGGGAGCTGTTTTTT.